This T cell receptor beta chain was found in a study of blood T cells in healthy people across ages. Germline trimming cut 2 bases from V and 3 bases from J; bases unmatched to any gene: 6. The CDR3 sequence is 16 residues long. Germline V gene lookup returns CDR1 MNHEY and CDR2 SVGAGI. Through a sample-barcoded 5' primer and a J-beta primer mix, a second PCR was run for roughly 6 to 12 cycles. TCRdb ran MiXCR on the 5' RACE reads and lists one entry per CDR3 protein. The sample shows about 1.8 million distinct CDR3 sequences, around 50% of them seen only once. The TCR originated in a woman in her thirties or forties in good health. Input material: blood. The chain combines TRBV6-5 with TRBJ2-3; 9 bases map to TRBD2. CDR3 nucleotides: TGTGCCAGCAGTTACGTGGCGGGGGGGCCAACAGATACGCAGTATTTT. Its translation: CASSYVAGGPTDTQYF.